The 28 T cell receptor beta chains below were found in one sample sequenced in a study of blood T cell repertoires in COVID-19. Method: immunoSEQ multiplex PCR; TCRdb's copy keeps in-frame clones and lacks some. The sample contains approximately 200,000 clones, around three quarters of which appear only once. The specimen was peripheral blood. These receptors were taken from a man aged 55-75 years with active or convalescent COVID-19.

V is TRBV9 and J is TRBJ2-3; weak D call: TRBD1 (5 bases). The V end was cut by 0 bases, the J end by 6 bases, with 8 bases between. CDR3 size: 13 residues. CDR1 is SGDLS and CDR2 is YYNGEE in the germline V gene. The CDR3: CASSVVGRDTQYF. The CDR3 DNA is TGTGCCAGCAGCGTAGTGGGGCGTGATACGCAGTATTTT.

This clone was seen a single time. The chain links TRBV5-1 to TRBJ2-1; 13 nucleotides agree with TRBD2. CDR1 is SGHRS and CDR2 is YFSETQ in the germline V gene. This CDR3 spans 13 amino acids. V lost 6 bases to trimming and J lost 10 bases; unmatched junction nucleotides: 4. For the CDR3, the DNA is TGCGCCAGCACTGGGACTAGCGGGATAGAGCAGTTCTTC. Translated, it gives CASTGTSGIEQFF.

V usage is TRBV5-4 and J usage is TRBJ2-7, with 11 bases fitting TRBD2. V dropped 4 bases and J dropped 2; count of bases not matched to a gene: 8. CDR1 and CDR2 (germline): SGHNT, YYREEE (reference sequence). This CDR3 is 16 amino acids long. CDR3 DNA: TGTGCCAGCAGCCCCGATGGTAGCGGGAGGGCCTACGAGCAGTACTTC. Translating gives CASSPDGSGRAYEQYF.

The chain recombines TRBV11-2 with TRBJ2-7; the match to TRBD1 covers 7 bases. Germline V CDR1 and CDR2: SGHAT, FQNNGV. J lost 5 bases, V lost 0 bases, and 4 bases had no gene match. The CDR3 is made up of 14 amino acids. In nucleotides, the CDR3 is TGTGCCAGCAGCTTAGATACAGGGGACGACGAGCAGTACTTC. Its translation is CASSLDTGDDEQYF.

The chain recombines TRBV28 with TRBJ1-4; D is perhaps TRBD1 (5 bases). V lost 6 bases and J lost 8, with 19 bases in between. Germline loops: CDR1 MDHEN, CDR2 SYDVKM. The length of the CDR3 is 15 residues. CDR3 bases: TGTGCCAGCAGGGCCGCCGGGACGGAGGGCGAAAAACTGTTTTTT. This gives the protein CASRAAGTEGEKLFF.

The V and J genes are TRBV18 and TRBJ2-1, with D possibly matching TRBD2 (6 bases). Germline CDR1 reads KGHSH; CDR2 reads LQKENI. The V end lost 4 bases, the J end lost 7 bases, and 17 bases lay between the germline ends. This CDR3 is built from 15 residues. The CDR3: CASSRLEPRSNEQFF. As DNA, the CDR3 is TGTGCCAGCTCACGACTAGAACCCCGGTCTAATGAGCAGTTCTTC.

The rearrangement joins TRBV2 to TRBJ2-5; the D gene is possibly TRBD2 (6 bases). Trimming removed 2 bases from V and 4 bases from J, with 11 bases in between. There are 14 residues in the CDR3. The germline gives CDR1 SNHLY, CDR2 FYNNEI. CDR3 DNA sequence: TGTGCCAGCAGTGAACTGACAGCGGGAGAGACCCAGTACTTC. Amino acid sequence: CASSELTAGETQYF. The full variable domain, in which reference TRBV2 and TRBJ2-5 provide the parts outside the CDR3, is EPEVTQTPSHQVTQMGQEVILRCVPISNHLYFYWYRQILGQKVEFLVSFYNNEISEKSEIFDDQFSVERPDGSNFTLKIRSTKLEDSAMYFCASSELTAGETQYFGPGTRLLVL.

V usage is TRBV27 and J usage is TRBJ1-1, with a possible D match to TRBD1 (5 bases). Trimming left V 6 bases short and J 4 bases short, with 24 bases between. Looked up from germline, CDR1 is MNHEY and CDR2 is SMNVEV (reference sequence). This CDR3 has 17 residues. This chain's CDR3 is CASRTSGRGFGGTEAFF. The CDR3 DNA is TGTGCCAGCAGGACATCAGGGAGGGGATTTGGCGGCACTGAAGCTTTCTTT.

The chain recombines TRBV7-9 with TRBJ2-3, with D tentatively TRBD2 (6 bases). CDR3 length: 12 residues. The V end was cut by 3 bases, the J end by 8 bases, with 9 bases between. Germline assignment: CDR1 SEHNR and CDR2 FQNEAQ (reference sequence). The DNA for the CDR3 is TGTGCCAGCAGCTTCCCCGGGGGTACGCAGTATTTT. Translating gives CASSFPGGTQYF.

This clone was counted between two and nine times. This chain uses TRBV6-1 with TRBJ1-5, with D unclear. Between the trimmed V and J ends, which lost 1 base and 10 bases, there was a span of 8 bases. The germline gives CDR1 MNHNS, CDR2 SASEGT. The CDR3 is 12 amino acids. The CDR3, as DNA: TGTGCCAGCAGTGAAGTCCTAAAACCCCAGCATTTT. This encodes CASSEVLKPQHF.

This CDR3 is CSASAPGVVDTEAFF. The CDR3 DNA follows: TGCAGCGCTTCTGCCCCCGGAGTGGTCGACACTGAAGCTTTCTTT. The chain uses TRBV29-1 and TRBJ1-1; D not resolved. Germline CDR1 is SQVTM and CDR2 is ANQGSEA. Trimming removed 7 bases at V and 3 bases at J, with 21 bases between. The CDR3 has 15 residues.

The chain combines TRBV11-3 with TRBJ2-1; 7 bases map to TRBD2. Germline V gives CDR1 SGHNT, CDR2 YENEEA. V shed 1 base and J 10 bases; nucleotides not matched to a gene: 10. This CDR3 comprises 15 residues. CDR3 protein: CASSLGPSAGVEQFF. The CDR3 coding sequence is TGTGCCAGCAGCTTAGGTCCCTCCGCGGGAGTAGAGCAGTTCTTC.

This chain links TRBV7-2 with TRBJ1-2; D unclear. CDR3 length: 14 residues. CDR1 is SGHTA, CDR2 FQGNSA, per germline. V shed 1 base and J shed 5 bases, with 11 bases lying between them. The CDR3 nucleotides read TGTGCCAGCAGCTTAGGGTCCGGGGATTATGGCTACACCTTC. Translated: CASSLGSGDYGYTF.

The chain has TRBV28 and TRBJ1-3; the D gene is possibly TRBD1 (5 bases). V was clipped by 2 bases and J by 2 bases, with 10 bases between them. The germline V gene encodes CDR1 MDHEN and CDR2 SYDVKM. The CDR3 sequence is 15 residues long. The CDR3: CASSLRAGPGNTIYF. The CDR3 DNA follows: TGTGCCAGCAGTTTACGGGCAGGGCCTGGAAACACCATATATTTT.

This clone was picked up one time. V is TRBV5-1 and J is TRBJ2-7; TRBD1 is a possible D gene (6 bases). The V gene's germline CDR1 is SGHRS and CDR2 YFSETQ. V gave up 4 bases and J gave up 3 bases, with 17 bases separating them. This CDR3 region has 15 residues. The CDR3 sequence: CASSITGTTVYEQYF. The CDR3, as DNA: TGCGCCAGCAGCATAACCGGGACAACGGTCTACGAGCAGTACTTC.

A single count supports this clone. The CDR3 nucleotides read TGTGCCAGCAGCCCCCCGGGACAGGGTTTGAACGAGCAGTACTTC. Protein: CASSPPGQGLNEQYF. The rearrangement joins TRBV11-3 to TRBJ2-7; 9 positions agree with TRBD1. The junction had 10 bases not matched to a gene; V was cut back by 5 bases and J by 5 bases. Germline CDR1 is SGHNT and CDR2 is YENEEA. This CDR3 has 15 residues.

The count of this clone is one. The J gene is TRBJ2-7, the V gene TRBV6-5; the D is unclear. The CDR3 runs to 13 residues. Germline lookup yields CDR1 MNHEY and CDR2 SVGAGI. V shed 0 bases and J shed 2 bases, with 5 bases lying between them. This chain's CDR3 is CASSYSGAYEQYF. The CDR3 DNA follows: TGTGCCAGCAGTTACTCGGGCGCCTACGAGCAGTACTTC.

V is TRBV27 and J is TRBJ2-4; tentative D call: TRBD2 (6 bases). Germline V gene sequence: CDR1 MNHEY, CDR2 SMNVEV (reference sequence). The CDR3 covers 13 residues. The CDR3 DNA follows: TGTGCGACCCGGGGGACAGCCAAAAACATTCAGTACTTC. It yields the protein CATRGTAKNIQYF.

The chain carries TRBV19 and TRBJ2-1, with D unresolved. Germline assignment: CDR1 LNHDA and CDR2 SQIVND (reference sequence). The CDR3 totals 12 residues. Trimming stripped 1 base from V and 7 bases from J, with 5 bases between. In DNA, the CDR3 is TGTGCCAGTAGTATAGGCCTAAATGAGCAGTTCTTC. Protein: CASSIGLNEQFF.

CDR3 sequence: CASSYSNAGDHEQYF. As DNA, the CDR3 is TGTGCCAGCAGTTACTCAAACGCGGGAGACCACGAGCAGTACTTC. The chain has TRBV6-5 and TRBJ2-7, with 7 nucleotides matching TRBD2. CDR3 length: 15 amino acids. Germline CDR1 reads MNHEY; CDR2 reads SVGAGI. Germline trimming cut 0 bases from V and 5 bases from J; bases unmatched to any gene: 7.

The chain combines TRBV11-2 with TRBJ2-7, with 8 bases matching TRBD2. The ends lost 1 base at V and 5 bases at J; junction bases unmatched: 4. Germline V gives CDR1 SGHAT, CDR2 FQNNGV. The CDR3 covers 14 residues. The DNA of the CDR3 is TGTGCCAGCAGCTTAGGAATAGCGGGAAACGAGCAGTACTTC. Amino acids: CASSLGIAGNEQYF.

This chain connects TRBV6-2 or TRBV6-3 to TRBJ2-5, with 10 bases identical to TRBD1. This CDR3 spans 15 amino acids. The trim removed 5 bases at V and 5 bases at J, leaving 8 bases unmatched. Germline V gene lookup returns CDR1 MNHEY and CDR2 SVGEGT. This CDR3 reads CASSPGTGVVETQYF. CDR3 DNA sequence: TGTGCCAGCAGTCCCGGGACAGGGGTAGTGGAGACCCAGTACTTC.

The gene calls are TRBV6-1 and TRBJ2-1; 10 bases are shared with TRBD2. Losses at the gene ends were 0 bases for V and 4 bases for J; bases not matched to a gene: 6. Germline CDR1 MNHNS, CDR2 SASEGT. The CDR3 totals 17 residues. The CDR3 DNA follows: TGTGCCAGCAGTGAAGCTGGGACTAGCGATTTTTACAATGAGCAGTTCTTC. It yields the protein CASSEAGTSDFYNEQFF.

This clone occurred once. The chain carries TRBV19 and TRBJ1-2, with D uncertain. The V end lost 7 bases, the J end lost 2 bases, and 5 bases lay between the germline ends. Germline lookup yields CDR1 LNHDA and CDR2 SQIVND (reference sequence). This CDR3 has 11 residues. As DNA, the CDR3 is TGTGCCAGTAAGGAGAACTATGGCTACACCTTC. Protein: CASKENYGYTF.

The V and J genes are TRBV12-3 or TRBV12-4 and TRBJ1-1, with 7 nucleotides matching TRBD1. This CDR3 region has 11 residues. Trimming at V came to 6 bases and at J to 9 bases, leaving 4 bases not matched to a gene. CDR3 nucleotide sequence: TGTGCCAGCAGAACGACAGGGAAAGCTTTCTTT. Its translation is CASRTTGKAFF.

The CDR3 region is CASSPGVGEKLFF. DNA of the CDR3: TGTGCCAGCAGCCCAGGGGTTGGAGAAAAACTGTTTTTT. The chain links TRBV7-9 to TRBJ1-4; TRBD1 might be the D (6 bases). The CDR3 is 13 amino acids. With 5 bases removed from V and 8 bases from J, the gap between germline ends came to 12 bases. CDR1 is SEHNR, CDR2 FQNEAQ, per germline (reference sequence). Variable domain in full (rest from reference TRBV7-9 and TRBJ1-4): DTGVSQNPRHKITKRGQNVTFRCDPISEHNRLYWYRQTLGQGPEFLTYFQNEAQLEKSRLLSDRFSAERPKGSFSTLEIQRTEQGDSAMYLCASSPGVGEKLFFGSGTQLSVL.

The chain is built from TRBV27 and TRBJ2-5; 8 nucleotides align to TRBD1. V lost 3 bases, J lost 4 bases, and 7 bases stayed unmatched. The germline CDR1 and CDR2 sequences are MNHEY and SMNVEV (reference sequence). The CDR3 contains 15 residues. The CDR3, as DNA: TGTGCCAGCAGTTTTCGGACAGGGTTCGGAGAGACCCAGTACTTC. Protein product: CASSFRTGFGETQYF.

This chain uses TRBV5-1 with TRBJ2-5, with unresolved D. Trimming removed 0 bases from V and 1 base from J, with 4 bases in between. CDR1 and CDR2 from the germline V gene are SGHRS and YFSETQ. There are 13 residues in the CDR3. For the CDR3, the DNA is TGCGCCAGCAGCTTGGCGAGCCAAGAGACCCAGTACTTC. This codes for CASSLASQETQYF.